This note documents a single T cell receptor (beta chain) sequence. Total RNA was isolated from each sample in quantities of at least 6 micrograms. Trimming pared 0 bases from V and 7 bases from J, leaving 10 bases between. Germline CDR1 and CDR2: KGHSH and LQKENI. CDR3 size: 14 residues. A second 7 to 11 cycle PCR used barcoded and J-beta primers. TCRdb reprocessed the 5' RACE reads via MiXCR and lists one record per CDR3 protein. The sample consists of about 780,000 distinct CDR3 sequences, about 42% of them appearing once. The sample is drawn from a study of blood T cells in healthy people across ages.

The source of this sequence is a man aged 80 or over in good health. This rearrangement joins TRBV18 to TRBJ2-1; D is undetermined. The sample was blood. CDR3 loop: CASSPPIRINEQFF. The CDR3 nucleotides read TGTGCCAGCTCACCACCGATACGGATAAATGAGCAGTTCTTC.